The clone carrying this TCR beta chain turned up a few times. Its specificity is not known. The data derive from a study of spatial heterogeneity in lung cancer. Findings of the study overall: Counts that tracked tumor mutation counts were those of expanded intratumoral alpha and beta TCRs.

Time point defined: sample taken at primary tumor resection. V shed 2 bases, J shed 5 bases, and the junction held 3 bases outside the gene matches. The CDR3 covers 14 residues. Germline assignment: CDR1 MNHEY and CDR2 SVGAGI. MiXCR was run by TCRdb on the 5' RACE reads, yielding one entry per CDR3 protein. The data show roughly 5,100 distinct CDR3 sequences, 6.5% to 7.5% seen once. This clonotype was obtained from a male donor with early-stage non-small cell lung cancer. The sample was lung tumor tissue, taken at surgery. This sequence joins TRBV6-5 and TRBJ2-3; 8 nucleotides line up with TRBD2. This chain's CDR3 is CASSYGAGGDTQYF. The CDR3 DNA sequence: TGTGCCAGCAGTTACGGGGCGGGAGGAGATACGCAGTATTTT.